One sample yielded the 23 T cell receptor beta chains listed below, sequenced in a study of blood T cell repertoires in COVID-19. Using immunoSEQ multiplex PCR, the repertoire was profiled, and TCRdb retains in-frame clones only, with some absent. Altogether 150,000 or so clones are present, approximately 80% being singletons, with the ten largest covering 13%. The material sequenced was PBMCs or T cells enriched from blood (not recorded which). The source of these receptors is a woman aged 55-75 years who had recovered from COVID-19.

This clone was recorded only once. This chain connects TRBV4-2 to TRBJ2-7; 10 positions agree with TRBD1. The V gene's germline CDR1 is LGHNA and CDR2 YNFKEQ. Trimming removed 2 bases from V and 3 bases from J; junction bases left unmatched: 7. This CDR3 has 16 residues. For the CDR3, the DNA is TGTGCCAGCAGCCAAAGCCTGGGACAGGGGTTCTACGAGCAGTACTTC. This gives the protein CASSQSLGQGFYEQYF.

The gene calls are TRBV10-3 and TRBJ1-1; 7 bases match TRBD1. V dropped 8 bases and J dropped 0; count of bases not matched to a gene: 3. CDR1 and CDR2 from the germline V gene are ENHRY and SYGVKD. The CDR3 has 13 amino acids. CDR3 bases: TGTGCCATCCGACAGGGTATGAACACTGAAGCTTTCTTT. Translated, it gives CAIRQGMNTEAFF.

V is TRBV5-6 and J is TRBJ2-3; 13 nucleotides match TRBD2. V lost 2 bases and J lost 0; bases outside the gene matches: 6. Germline V gene lookup returns CDR1 SGHDT and CDR2 YYEEEE. This CDR3 has 18 amino acids. The CDR3 reads CASSFTSGGDTSTDTQYF. The CDR3 nucleotides are TGTGCCAGCAGCTTTACTAGCGGGGGGGATACTAGCACAGATACGCAGTATTTT.

The gene calls are TRBV7-9 and TRBJ1-6, with D tentatively TRBD1 (6 bases). V dropped 2 bases and J dropped 10 bases, with 12 bases sitting between them. The germline gives CDR1 SEHNR, CDR2 FQNEAQ (reference sequence). The CDR3 is 14 amino acids. CDR3 sequence: CASSLQGSPSPLHF. The CDR3, as DNA: TGTGCCAGCAGCTTACAGGGGTCCCCGTCACCCCTCCACTTT. Drawing the rest from reference TRBV7-9 and TRBJ1-6, the complete variable domain is DTGVSQNPRHKITKRGQNVTFRCDPISEHNRLYWYRQTLGQGPEFLTYFQNEAQLEKSRLLSDRFSAERPKGSFSTLEIQRTEQGDSAMYLCASSLQGSPSPLHFGNGTRLTVT.

The sample holds a few counts of this clone. The V gene is TRBV5-5, the J gene TRBJ2-5; no reliable D call. CDR3 length: 13 residues. Between the trimmed V and J ends, which lost 4 bases and 1 base, there was a span of 8 bases. Germline V gene sequence: CDR1 SGHKS, CDR2 YYEKEE (reference sequence). The CDR3 protein is CASSPPSQETQYF. The CDR3 DNA reads as TGTGCCAGCAGCCCCCCTTCCCAAGAGACCCAGTACTTC.

This chain connects TRBV3-1 (or the pseudogene TRBV3-2) to TRBJ1-1; D not resolved. From germline, CDR1 is LGHDT and CDR2 YNNKEL (reference sequence). Trimming left V 3 bases short and J 3 bases short, with 8 bases between. This CDR3 has 13 amino acids. CDR3 sequence (DNA): TGTGCCAGCAGCCAGACTCTCGACACTGAAGCTTTCTTT. Its translation is CASSQTLDTEAFF.

The chain couples TRBV19 to TRBJ1-1, with D perhaps TRBD1 (6 bases). The CDR3 spans 14 residues. The V gene lost 6 bases and the J gene lost 1 base, with 12 bases spanning the gap. Germline-derived CDR1 and CDR2 are LNHDA and SQIVND (reference sequence). CDR3 sequence: CASRPGQTNTEAFF. The CDR3 DNA sequence: TGTGCCAGTAGGCCGGGACAAACGAACACTGAAGCTTTCTTT.

The CDR3 sequence is CASRYSNQPQHF. CDR3 in DNA: TGTGCCAGTAGATATAGCAATCAGCCCCAGCATTTT. The chain links TRBV19 to TRBJ1-5; D unresolved. Trimming removed 6 bases from V and 0 bases from J, with 3 bases in between. Germline-derived CDR1 and CDR2 are LNHDA and SQIVND (reference sequence). The length of the CDR3 is 12 residues.

The CDR3 DNA follows: TGTGCCAGCAGCTCCTACCGGGCCGGAGGGGAGACCCAGTACTTC. Its translation: CASSSYRAGGETQYF. The chain joins TRBV7-2 to TRBJ2-5, with TRBD2 as a possible D gene (6 bases). V lost 4 bases and J lost 5, with 17 bases in between. CDR1 and CDR2 from the germline V gene are SGHTA and FQGNSA. The CDR3 runs to 15 residues.

The chain recombines TRBV2 with TRBJ1-4; D remains unclear. V was shortened by 4 bases and J by 13 bases, with 16 bases between the two germline ends. The CDR3 is made up of 13 amino acids. Germline V gives CDR1 SNHLY, CDR2 FYNNEI. The CDR3 here is CASSVSPRSVLFF. CDR3 nucleotides: TGTGCCAGCAGTGTGAGTCCCCGATCCGTACTGTTTTTT.

This clone was counted between two and nine times. This chain joins TRBV2 and TRBJ1-5, with TRBD1 matching 7 bases. This CDR3 spans 15 amino acids. CDR1 is SNHLY and CDR2 is FYNNEI in the germline V gene. After removal of 6 bases from V and 1 base from J, the junction contained 6 bases not matched to a gene. As DNA, the CDR3 is TGTGCCAGCAGGGACAGGTCTGGGAGCAATCAGCCCCAGCATTTT. Translated: CASRDRSGSNQPQHF.

The rearrangement uses TRBV2 and TRBJ2-4; TRBD1 matches at 12 bases. The CDR3 spans 17 residues. V lost 4 bases, J lost 2 bases, and 6 bases stayed unmatched. CDR1 SNHLY and CDR2 FYNNEI come from the germline V gene. Written as DNA, the CDR3 is TGTGCCAGCAGTGCCGGGACAGGGGGCAATTCCAAAAACATTCAGTACTTC. Amino acid sequence: CASSAGTGGNSKNIQYF. The full variable domain, its missing parts supplied by reference TRBV2 and TRBJ2-4, is EPEVTQTPSHQVTQMGQEVILRCVPISNHLYFYWYRQILGQKVEFLVSFYNNEISEKSEIFDDQFSVERPDGSNFTLKIRSTKLEDSAMYFCASSAGTGGNSKNIQYFGAGTRLSVL.

The rearrangement joins TRBV10-1 to TRBJ1-4; D gene unclear. Trimming shortened V by 8 bases and J by 11 bases, and 21 bases separated the two germline ends. CDR3 size: 14 residues. Germline V CDR1 and CDR2: WNHNN, SYGVQD (reference sequence). The CDR3 loop is CASPPGFIAKKLFF. For the CDR3, the DNA is TGCGCCAGCCCCCCGGGGTTCATCGCGAAGAAACTGTTTTTT.

The rearrangement links TRBV10-3 to TRBJ1-6; no clear D. Trimming removed 2 bases at V and 7 bases at J, with 6 bases between. Germline loops: CDR1 ENHRY, CDR2 SYGVKD. This CDR3 has 13 amino acids. Here the CDR3 reads CAISEIQNSPLHF. Here the CDR3 DNA reads TGTGCCATCAGTGAGATTCAAAATTCACCCCTCCACTTT.

V gene TRBV30 combines with J gene TRBJ2-7; 9 nucleotides match TRBD1. The CDR3 consists of 15 residues. The V segment lost 5 bases and the J segment 0 bases; nucleotides outside the gene matches: 8. Germline CDR1 reads GTSNPN; CDR2 reads SVGIG (reference sequence). The CDR3 DNA reads as TGTGCCTGGGGGTTTGGGACAGGGCTCTCCTACGAGCAGTACTTC. As protein: CAWGFGTGLSYEQYF.

The V and J genes are TRBV30 and TRBJ2-5; D might be TRBD2 (6 bases). CDR3 size: 14 residues. Germline loops: CDR1 GTSNPN, CDR2 SVGIG (reference sequence). V shed 0 bases and J shed 7 bases, with 15 bases lying between them. The CDR3 region has the DNA TGTGCCTGGAGTGTACTGGCTAGCGCTGGGACCCAGTACTTC. It encodes CAWSVLASAGTQYF.

The chain has TRBV2 and TRBJ1-2, with D unclear. V was shortened by 4 bases and J by 0 bases, with 6 bases between the two germline ends. The CDR3 is 13 residues long. Germline-derived CDR1 and CDR2 are SNHLY and FYNNEI. CDR3 DNA: TGTGCCAGCAGTGCCCAGGCTAACTATGGCTACACCTTC. As protein: CASSAQANYGYTF. The complete variable domain, with remaining parts taken from reference TRBV2 and TRBJ1-2, reads EPEVTQTPSHQVTQMGQEVILRCVPISNHLYFYWYRQILGQKVEFLVSFYNNEISEKSEIFDDQFSVERPDGSNFTLKIRSTKLEDSAMYFCASSAQANYGYTFGSGTRLTVV.

CDR3 DNA: TGTGCCAGCAGCTTGTCCGCGGGGACTGAAGCTTTCTTT. Translated, it gives CASSLSAGTEAFF. This sequence joins TRBV5-4 and TRBJ1-1; D remains unclear. V lost 1 base, J lost 5 bases, and 9 bases lay in between. In germline, CDR1 is SGHNT, CDR2 YYREEE (reference sequence). The CDR3 totals 13 residues.

The V and J genes are TRBV19 and TRBJ1-2; D not certain. CDR3 length equals 16 residues. The V gene lost 8 bases and the J gene lost 2 bases, with 21 bases spanning the gap. CDR1 is LNHDA and CDR2 is SQIVND in the germline V gene (reference sequence). CDR3 nucleotide sequence: TGTGCCAGTGCACCCGTGGGCTATGGGAGGAACTATGGCTACACCTTC. Residues: CASAPVGYGRNYGYTF.

A few counts support this clone. The genes are TRBV24-1 and TRBJ2-7, with TRBD1 identical over 9 bases. Per germline, CDR1 KGHDR and CDR2 SFDVKD. The ends lost 3 bases at V and 3 bases at J; junction bases unmatched: 2. The CDR3 is made up of 14 amino acids. CDR3 loop: CATSDPGQGYEQYF. The CDR3 region has the DNA TGTGCCACCAGTGATCCGGGACAGGGCTACGAGCAGTACTTC.

The rearrangement joins TRBV5-1 to TRBJ1-2; D is perhaps TRBD1 (6 bases). Trimming took 0 bases from V and 8 from J, leaving 8 bases between them. Germline CDR1 reads SGHRS; CDR2 reads YFSETQ. This CDR3 is 12 amino acids long. The CDR3 DNA sequence: TGCGCCAGCAGCTTGGAACAGGGCGGCTACACCTTC. This codes for CASSLEQGGYTF.

The CDR3 spells CASSVVSGHEQYF. CDR3 nucleotide sequence: TGTGCCAGCAGCGTAGTATCAGGGCACGAGCAGTACTTC. The rearrangement links TRBV9 to TRBJ2-7; a weak D match, TRBD1 (5 bases). The CDR3 loop spans 13 amino acids. Germline V lookup: CDR1 SGDLS, CDR2 YYNGEE. The germline V and J ends were trimmed by 0 bases and 5 bases, with 9 bases remaining between them. The variable domain in full, with the rest retrieved from reference TRBV9 and TRBJ2-7, is DSGVTQTPKHLITATGQRVTLRCSPRSGDLSVYWYQQSLDQGLQFLIQYYNGEERAKGNILERFSAQQFPDLHSELNLSSLELGDSALYFCASSVVSGHEQYFGPGTRLTVT.

The chain employs TRBV19 and TRBJ1-1; TRBD1 is a possible D gene (5 bases). CDR3 size: 13 residues. Germline V lookup: CDR1 LNHDA, CDR2 SQIVND (reference sequence). The V gene lost 3 bases and the J gene lost 10 bases, with 15 bases spanning the gap. CDR3: CASSMDIKGIAFF. The CDR3, as DNA: TGTGCCAGTAGTATGGACATTAAGGGTATAGCTTTCTTT.